This TCR beta chain derives from a study of blood T cell repertoires in COVID-19. Study-level information: T cells, B-cell-depleted T cells, or PBMCs provided the cDNA or gDNA that served as material.

In the study's own analysis: It was from reference gene primer amplification that nucleated cell counts were estimated. Sequencing used immunoSEQ multiplex PCR; TCRdb keeps in-frame clones, though not all of them. That table furnishes V, J and clone size, whereas the DNA furnished D and trimming. This table has 150,000 to 200,000 clones, about 86% appearing once. This CDR3 comprises 17 residues. V lost 4 bases, J lost 7 bases, and 24 bases lay in between. Germline loops: CDR1 SGHTS, CDR2 YDEGEE. Input material: peripheral blood. The sequence was collected from a man in his 60s with acute or convalescent COVID-19. The V and J genes are TRBV5-8 and TRBJ2-4, with D uncertain. CDR3 DNA: TGTGCCAGCAGCCCACCCATAAAGTACCGCTACGAGAACATTCAGTACTTC. Translation: CASSPPIKYRYENIQYF. Looking up the rest from reference TRBV5-8 and TRBJ2-4 gives the full variable domain: EAGVTQSPTHLIKTRGQQATLRCSPISGHTSVYWYQQALGLGLQFLLWYDEGEERNRGNFPPRFSGRQFPNYSSELNVNALELEDSALYLCASSPPIKYRYENIQYFGAGTRLSVL.